Listed here are 26 T cell receptor beta chains from one sample, sequenced in a study of graft-versus-host responses after intestinal transplantation. These receptors have no known antigen. The data were produced by immunoSEQ multiplex PCR, yet TCRdb's version contains in-frame clones alone and is incomplete. The repertoire includes about 130,000 clones, more than 90% of them detected once, and around 0.16% sits in the top ten. Sequences were derived from unstimulated CD4+ T cells sorted from spleen or lymph node cells, sampled before intestinal transplant. These receptor sequences come from a human donor who received an intestinal transplant.

This clone was seen only a few times. V is TRBV6-1 and J is TRBJ2-7; D is perhaps TRBD1 (5 bases). The V gene lost 8 bases and the J gene lost 3 bases, with 14 bases spanning the gap. This CDR3 is 13 amino acids long. Germline V gene data show CDR1 as MNHNS and CDR2 as SASEGT. CDR3 nucleotide sequence: TGTGCCAGCCTCCCGGACAAGTACTACGAGCAGTACTTC. Protein product: CASLPDKYYEQYF.

This sequence joins TRBV10-1 and TRBJ2-1; D is unclear. The CDR3 sequence is 14 residues long. Germline V CDR1 and CDR2: WNHNN, SYGVQD (reference sequence). V lost 2 bases and J lost 3, with 8 bases in between. The CDR3 nucleotides read TGCGCCAGCAGTGAGGCGGCTCGCTACAATGAGCAGTTCTTC. Encoded protein: CASSEAARYNEQFF.

The gene calls are TRBV19 and TRBJ1-4; a weak D match, TRBD1 (6 bases). Germline CDR1 reads LNHDA; CDR2 reads SQIVND (reference sequence). V was clipped by 10 bases and J by 0 bases, with 24 bases between them. The CDR3 contains 18 residues. The CDR3 region is CATSPTGTLLATNEKLFF. The DNA for the CDR3 is TGTGCCACCTCTCCCACAGGGACTCTCCTCGCAACTAATGAAAAACTGTTTTTT.

The chain has TRBV7-9 and TRBJ1-1, with a tentative D call TRBD1 (5 bases). Trimming cost V 5 bases and J 1 base, with 8 bases left between them. This CDR3 has 13 residues. Germline CDR1 reads SEHNR; CDR2 reads FQNEAQ (reference sequence). CDR3 sequence (DNA): TGTGCCAGCAGCGTCCAGGGGAACACTGAAGCTTTCTTT. Translating gives CASSVQGNTEAFF.

The genes are TRBV6-1 and TRBJ1-2; 9 bases are a match to TRBD1. V lost 6 bases to trimming and J lost 9 bases; unmatched junction nucleotides: 11. From germline, CDR1 is MNHNS and CDR2 SASEGT. The CDR3 has 14 residues. The CDR3: CASSENLDRGSYTF. The CDR3, as DNA: TGTGCCAGCAGCGAAAATTTAGACAGGGGGAGCTACACCTTC.

This chain uses TRBV19 with TRBJ2-3; D not certain. Trimming took off 8 bases at V and 5 bases at J, with 8 bases between the two ends. Germline lookup yields CDR1 LNHDA and CDR2 SQIVND (reference sequence). The CDR3 extends over 11 amino acids. CDR3 loop: CASRRVDTQYF. CDR3 DNA: TGTGCCAGTCGAAGGGTAGATACGCAGTATTTT.

This rearrangement joins TRBV7-2 to TRBJ1-2; D ambiguous. CDR3 length equals 13 residues. Germline V gene lookup returns CDR1 SGHTA and CDR2 FQGNSA. Deletions cut 2 bases from V and 6 bases from J, with 10 bases between. For the CDR3, the DNA is TGTGCCAGCAGCTTACGGGTTGGGGATGGCTACACCTTC. Translation gives CASSLRVGDGYTF.

The rearrangement links TRBV5-4 to TRBJ2-3; D gene unclear. V shed 4 bases and J shed 0 bases, with 12 bases lying between them. Germline assignment: CDR1 SGHNT and CDR2 YYREEE (reference sequence). This CDR3 has 15 amino acids. The CDR3 here is CASSRFLPSTDTQYF. CDR3 in DNA: TGTGCCAGCAGCCGGTTCCTCCCTAGCACAGATACGCAGTATTTT.

This clone has a handful of counts. The chain recombines TRBV19 with TRBJ1-5; no definite D call. The CDR3 extends over 14 amino acids. Trimming removed 2 bases at V and 6 bases at J, with 11 bases between. Germline CDR1 LNHDA, CDR2 SQIVND (reference sequence). CDR3 DNA sequence: TGTGCCAGTAGTATAAAGGGTGAGGTTCAGCCCCAGCATTTT. Amino acids: CASSIKGEVQPQHF.

This chain connects TRBV5-4 to TRBJ1-1; unclear D gene. This CDR3 spans 12 amino acids. Trimming took off 0 bases at V and 8 bases at J, with 8 bases between the two ends. The germline CDR1 and CDR2 sequences are SGHNT and YYREEE (reference sequence). CDR3 sequence: CASSLGGLEAFF. DNA for the CDR3: TGTGCCAGCAGCTTGGGAGGCCTAGAAGCTTTCTTT.

The V call is TRBV5-1, the J call TRBJ2-7, with TRBD2 identical over 11 bases. CDR3 length: 14 residues. From germline, CDR1 is SGHRS and CDR2 YFSETQ. J gave up 4 bases and V 7 bases, and 7 bases lay outside the gene matches. CDR3 amino acids: CASGGSSGGYEQYF. The CDR3 nucleotides are TGCGCCAGCGGCGGTTCTAGCGGGGGGTACGAGCAGTACTTC.

This chain connects TRBV5-1 to TRBJ2-7; D not resolved. The CDR3 covers 13 residues. Germline V gene lookup returns CDR1 SGHRS and CDR2 YFSETQ. Between the trimmed V and J ends, which lost 0 bases and 6 bases, there was a span of 10 bases. The CDR3 spells CASSLALRTEQYF. The CDR3 nucleotides read TGCGCCAGCAGCTTGGCTCTCCGTACCGAGCAGTACTTC.

This clone has a single count. V is TRBV2 and J is TRBJ1-2; perhaps TRBD1 as D (5 bases). Germline V gene data show CDR1 as SNHLY and CDR2 as FYNNEI. The CDR3 runs 13 residues. V gave up 6 bases and J gave up 4 bases, with 12 bases separating them. In nucleotides, the CDR3 is TGTGCCAGCAGAGAGACAGTTGGCTATGGCTACACCTTC. Amino acids: CASRETVGYGYTF.

The chain links TRBV4-1 to TRBJ2-7; 8 bases line up with TRBD1. V lost 3 bases to trimming and J lost 0 bases; unmatched junction nucleotides: 10. Germline values: CDR1 MGHRA, CDR2 YSYEKL. CDR3 size: 17 residues. In nucleotides, the CDR3 is TGCGCCAGCAGCCAGAACACCGGACAGGGCCGCTCCTACGAGCAGTACTTC. Amino acids: CASSQNTGQGRSYEQYF.

Concerning this clone: At the DNA level, this CDR3 is encoded by other sequences in the same sample as well. The chain joins TRBV18 to TRBJ2-7; D is undetermined. The germline V and J ends were trimmed by 3 bases and 2 bases, with 5 bases remaining between them. There are 12 residues in the CDR3. Germline loops: CDR1 KGHSH, CDR2 LQKENI. In DNA form, the CDR3 reads TGTGCCAGCTCACCCGGACCCTACGAGCAGTACTTC. Protein sequence: CASSPGPYEQYF.

This sequence joins TRBV6-5 and TRBJ2-7; weak D call: TRBD1 (6 bases). The CDR3 length is 14 residues. From germline, CDR1 is MNHEY and CDR2 SVGAGI. V lost 2 bases, J lost 3 bases, and 11 bases lay in between. The CDR3 DNA reads as TGTGCCAGCAGTTACGGGACACTAGTCTACGAGCAGTACTTC. Its protein is CASSYGTLVYEQYF.

The chain joins TRBV10-3 to TRBJ2-1; TRBD2 matches at 8 bases. With 7 bases clipped from V and 5 bases from J, the junction kept 10 bases outside the gene matches. Germline V lookup: CDR1 ENHRY, CDR2 SYGVKD. The CDR3 is made up of 15 amino acids. The chain's CDR3 is CAIKPLAGLNNEQFF. CDR3 in DNA: TGTGCCATCAAGCCTCTAGCGGGCCTCAACAATGAGCAGTTCTTC.

V gene TRBV6-1 combines with J gene TRBJ1-5; 7 bases align to TRBD1. The V gene end was trimmed by 5 bases and the J gene end by 5 bases; junction bases not matched to a gene: 6. The V gene's germline CDR1 is MNHNS and CDR2 SASEGT. This CDR3 region has 14 residues. CDR3 bases: TGTGCCAGCAGTTTACAGGGGACATATCAGCCCCAGCATTTT. It is translated as CASSLQGTYQPQHF.

This clone was found once. The V gene is TRBV6-5, the J gene TRBJ1-6, with 9 nucleotides matching TRBD1. Looked up from germline, CDR1 is MNHEY and CDR2 is SVGAGI. The trim removed 7 bases at V and 7 bases at J, leaving 5 bases unmatched. This CDR3 is built from 14 residues. CDR3 amino acids: CASILGQGNSPLHF. In DNA, the CDR3 is TGTGCCAGCATACTGGGACAGGGAAATTCACCCCTCCACTTT.

The sample holds one count of this clone. The V gene is TRBV4-2, the J gene TRBJ1-2; D is ambiguous. V was pared by 0 bases and J by 0 bases, with 8 bases between. CDR1 and CDR2 from the germline V gene are LGHNA and YNFKEQ. The CDR3 spans 15 residues. The chain's CDR3 is CASSQDGRPNYGYTF. In nucleotides, the CDR3 is TGTGCCAGCAGCCAAGACGGCAGGCCTAACTATGGCTACACCTTC.

V and J are TRBV9 and TRBJ1-1; D perhaps matches TRBD1 (5 bases). The CDR3 consists of 13 residues. The germline V gene encodes CDR1 SGDLS and CDR2 YYNGEE. Trimming took 3 bases from V and 4 from J, leaving 10 bases between them. The CDR3 coding sequence is TGTGCCAGCAGCGCTGATGGGGGCACTGAAGCTTTCTTT. This encodes CASSADGGTEAFF.

The chain links TRBV7-2 to TRBJ2-1; the D gene is possibly TRBD2 (5 bases). Looked up from germline, CDR1 is SGHTA and CDR2 is FQGNSA. Trimming left V 1 base short and J 4 bases short, with 14 bases between. The CDR3 is made up of 16 amino acids. In nucleotides, the CDR3 is TGTGCCAGCAGCTTAGATGTAGGGCCGGGGTACAATGAGCAGTTCTTC. It encodes CASSLDVGPGYNEQFF. The full variable domain, in which reference TRBV7-2 and TRBJ2-1 provide the parts outside the CDR3, is GAGVSQSPSNKVTEKGKDVELRCDPISGHTALYWYRQSLGQGLEFLIYFQGNSAPDKSGLPSDRFSAERTGGSVSTLTIQRTQQEDSAVYLCASSLDVGPGYNEQFFGPGTRLTVL.

The chain recombines TRBV6-5 with TRBJ2-4, with D possibly TRBD1 on 6 matching bases. The CDR3 totals 15 residues. Germline V CDR1 and CDR2: MNHEY, SVGAGI. Trimming shortened V by 2 bases and J by 7 bases, and 15 bases separated the two germline ends. The chain's CDR3 is CASSYLRRDTNIQYF. Written as DNA, the CDR3 is TGTGCCAGCAGTTACCTTCGACGGGACACCAACATTCAGTACTTC.

A remark on this clone: Other DNA sequences from this sample encode an identical CDR3 as well. The CDR3 DNA sequence: TGCGCCAGCAGCTTGGGGGCCCGCACAGATACGCAGTATTTT. This gives the protein CASSLGARTDTQYF. This chain uses TRBV5-1 with TRBJ2-3; D not certain. The V and J ends lost 0 bases and 1 base respectively, with 6 bases between them. Germline assignment: CDR1 SGHRS and CDR2 YFSETQ. This CDR3 spans 14 amino acids.

Remarks on this clone: Relative to the germline gene, one junction end is altered; a read error may explain this. V usage is TRBV19 and J usage is TRBJ2-7, with a tentative D call TRBD1 (7 bases). This CDR3 has 12 amino acids. Germline V lookup: CDR1 LNHDA, CDR2 SQIVND (reference sequence). The CDR3 bases are TGTGCCAGTAGTATGGGGGGACAGCCGTCCGACTTC. This encodes CASSMGGQPSDF.

This rearrangement joins TRBV9 to TRBJ2-3, with 11 bases that match TRBD2. V trimming: 3 bases; J trimming: 5 bases; junction bases outside the gene matches: 20. Germline lookup yields CDR1 SGDLS and CDR2 YYNGEE. The CDR3 is 20 residues long. Here the CDR3 reads CASSGQTSGDMTRPRDTQYF. The CDR3 nucleotides read TGTGCCAGCAGCGGCCAGACTAGCGGGGACATGACCAGACCAAGAGATACGCAGTATTTT. The variable domain in full, completed from reference TRBV9 and TRBJ2-3, reads DSGVTQTPKHLITATGQRVTLRCSPRSGDLSVYWYQQSLDQGLQFLIQYYNGEERAKGNILERFSAQQFPDLHSELNLSSLELGDSALYFCASSGQTSGDMTRPRDTQYFGPGTRLTVL.